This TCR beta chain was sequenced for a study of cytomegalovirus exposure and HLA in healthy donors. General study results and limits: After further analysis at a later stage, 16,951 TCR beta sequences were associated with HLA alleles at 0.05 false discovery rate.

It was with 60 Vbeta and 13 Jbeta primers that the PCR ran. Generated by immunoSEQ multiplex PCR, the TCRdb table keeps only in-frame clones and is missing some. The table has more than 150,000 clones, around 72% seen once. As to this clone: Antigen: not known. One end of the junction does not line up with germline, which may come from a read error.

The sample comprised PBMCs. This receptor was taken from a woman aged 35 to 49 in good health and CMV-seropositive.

The CDR3 DNA follows: TGTGCCAGCAGAGAGTCAGGGGGCGCCTCCCACGAGCAGTACTTC. Translating it yields CASRESGGASHEQYF. The V call is TRBV7-2, the J call TRBJ2-7; 8 bases are shared with TRBD1. The V gene's germline CDR1 is SGHTA and CDR2 FQGNSA. This CDR3 is built from 15 residues. The entire variable domain, with the rest obtained from reference TRBV7-2 and TRBJ2-7, is as follows: GAGVSQSPSNKVTEKGKDVELRCDPISGHTALYWYRQSLGQGLEFLIYFQGNSAPDKSGLPSDRFSAERTGGSVSTLTIQRTQQEDSAVYLCASRESGGASHEQYFGPGTRLTVT.